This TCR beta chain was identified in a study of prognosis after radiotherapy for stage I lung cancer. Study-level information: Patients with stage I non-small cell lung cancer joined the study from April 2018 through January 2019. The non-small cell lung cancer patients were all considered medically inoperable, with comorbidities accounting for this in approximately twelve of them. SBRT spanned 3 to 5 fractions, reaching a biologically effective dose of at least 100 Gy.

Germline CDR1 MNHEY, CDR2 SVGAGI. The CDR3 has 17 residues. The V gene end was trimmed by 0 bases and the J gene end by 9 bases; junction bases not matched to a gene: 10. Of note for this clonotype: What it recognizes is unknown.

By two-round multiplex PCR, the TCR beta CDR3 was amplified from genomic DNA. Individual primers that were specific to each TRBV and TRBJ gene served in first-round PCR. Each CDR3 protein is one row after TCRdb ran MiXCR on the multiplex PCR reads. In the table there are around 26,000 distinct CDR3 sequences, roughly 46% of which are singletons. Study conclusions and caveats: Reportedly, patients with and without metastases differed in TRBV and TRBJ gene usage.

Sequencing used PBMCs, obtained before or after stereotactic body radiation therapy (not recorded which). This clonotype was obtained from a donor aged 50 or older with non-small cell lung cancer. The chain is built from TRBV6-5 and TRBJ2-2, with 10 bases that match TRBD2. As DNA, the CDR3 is TGTGCCAGCAGTTACTCGAGCGGGAGGGCCGGCAGTAGGGAGCTGTTTTTT. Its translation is CASSYSSGRAGSRELFF.